The 21 T cell receptor beta chains below come from one sample, sequenced in a study of T cells after yellow fever vaccination. TCRdb re-derived calls from the 5' RACE reads in MiXCR, one entry per CDR3 protein. The repertoire holds roughly 310,000 distinct CDR3 sequences, with 8.7% as singletons. The sample was PBMCs, taken on the day of the first yellow fever vaccination. Source of these receptors: a man between 18 and 35 years old who received the YFV17D yellow fever vaccine.

This clonotype occurred many times. V and J are TRBV7-2 and TRBJ1-6; possible D gene TRBD1, 5 bases. Germline CDR1 reads SGHTA; CDR2 reads FQGNSA. This CDR3 is built from 12 residues. The V end lost 11 bases, the J end lost 8 bases, and 13 bases lay between the germline ends. The CDR3 spells CAVGAQYSPLHF. The CDR3 coding sequence is TGTGCCGTAGGGGCACAGTATTCACCCCTCCACTTT.

This clonotype was seen many times. This chain connects TRBV4-3 to TRBJ2-3; D is perhaps TRBD2 (6 bases). V lost 6 bases and J lost 3, with 16 bases in between. Germline CDR1 is LGHNA and CDR2 is YSLEER. The CDR3 covers 15 residues. The CDR3 nucleotides read TGCGCCAGCAGACTGGGCGGGGCGAGTACAGATACGCAGTATTTT. Protein sequence: CASRLGGASTDTQYF.

This clonotype was observed a handful of times. The chain uses TRBV4-1 and TRBJ1-3; tentatively, D is TRBD1 (6 bases). The CDR3 contains 16 residues. V lost 4 bases, J lost 0 bases, and 13 bases lay in between. Germline values: CDR1 MGHRA, CDR2 YSYEKL. CDR3: CASSRITGISGNTIYF. CDR3 DNA: TGCGCCAGCAGCCGCATAACAGGGATCTCTGGAAACACCATATATTTT.

V is TRBV9 and J is TRBJ1-4; D remains ambiguous. CDR1 and CDR2 from the germline V gene are SGDLS and YYNGEE. Trimming took off 0 bases at V and 8 bases at J, with 5 bases between the two ends. The CDR3 extends over 12 amino acids. The CDR3 region is CASSVGEEKLFF. In nucleotides, the CDR3 is TGTGCCAGCAGCGTAGGGGAAGAAAAACTGTTTTTT.

This clonotype has at least ten counts. V and J are TRBV9 and TRBJ2-7; maybe TRBD1 (5 bases). Germline CDR1 and CDR2: SGDLS and YYNGEE. V was trimmed by 0 bases and J by 6 bases, leaving 13 bases between them. This CDR3 is built from 14 residues. The DNA for the CDR3 is TGTGCCAGCAGCGTAGGGGGCGGAACTGGCGAGCAGTACTTC. Its protein product is CASSVGGGTGEQYF. The variable domain in full, with the rest retrieved from reference TRBV9 and TRBJ2-7, is DSGVTQTPKHLITATGQRVTLRCSPRSGDLSVYWYQQSLDQGLQFLIQYYNGEERAKGNILERFSAQQFPDLHSELNLSSLELGDSALYFCASSVGGGTGEQYFGPGTRLTVT.

This clonotype was counted a few times. The chain is built from TRBV21-1 and TRBJ1-2. TRBV21-1 is described as a pseudogene. The CDR3 consists of 15 residues. As DNA, the CDR3 is TGTGCCAGCAGCCAAAAGGTTGGCAGAACCTATGGCTACACCTTC. The encoded protein is CASSQKVGRTYGYTF.

About this clonotype: At one end the junction does not follow the germline gene, possibly because of a read error. In DNA form, the CDR3 reads TGTGCCAGCAGCTTACCGGGCTGGCATGGCTACAACTTC. Its translation: CASSLPGWHGYNF. The chain has TRBV7-2 and TRBJ1-2; D ambiguous. In germline, CDR1 is SGHTA, CDR2 FQGNSA. The CDR3 contains 13 residues. Using reference TRBV7-2 and TRBJ1-2 for the parts outside the CDR3, the full variable domain is GAGVSQSPSNKVTEKGKDVELRCDPISGHTALYWYRQSLGQGLEFLIYFQGNSAPDKSGLPSDRFSAERTGGSVSTLTIQRTQQEDSAVYLCASSLPGWHGYNFGSGTRLTVV.

This clonotype was recorded a few times. This chain links TRBV7-3 with TRBJ2-3; tentative D call: TRBD2 (5 bases). CDR1 and CDR2 (germline): SGHTA, FQGTGA. This CDR3 spans 14 amino acids. Trimming pared 4 bases from V and 4 bases from J, leaving 12 bases between. Here the CDR3 reads CASSYGMQPDTQYF. In DNA, the CDR3 is TGTGCCAGCAGCTACGGGATGCAGCCAGATACGCAGTATTTT.

The chain joins TRBV4-2 to TRBJ2-2, with a tentative D call TRBD2 (7 bases). Between the trimmed V and J ends, which lost 3 bases and 0 bases, there was a span of 17 bases. The CDR3 sequence is 18 residues long. Germline CDR1 is LGHNA and CDR2 is YNFKEQ. The CDR3 region has the DNA TGTGCCAGCAGCCAGGACATACGGGGGGCACCGAACACCGGGGAGCTGTTTTTT. The encoded protein is CASSQDIRGAPNTGELFF.

This clonotype came up many times. The CDR3 DNA reads as TGTGCCACCAGCAGAGATTTTGACAGCTTGGAGCAGTACTTC. It specifies CATSRDFDSLEQYF. V is TRBV15 and J is TRBJ2-7, with D maybe TRBD1 (5 bases). Trimming left V 0 bases short and J 7 bases short, with 13 bases between. Germline-derived CDR1 and CDR2 are LNHNV and YYDKDF (reference sequence). The CDR3 runs to 14 residues.

This clonotype was detected many times. The CDR3 protein is CATSSWTGLNTEAFF. The DNA for the CDR3 is TGTGCCACCAGCAGCTGGACAGGGCTGAACACTGAAGCTTTCTTT. The chain links TRBV15 to TRBJ1-1, with TRBD1 identical over 8 bases. Germline V CDR1 and CDR2: LNHNV, YYDKDF (reference sequence). With V trimmed by 3 bases and J by 0 bases, 3 bases remained unmatched. The CDR3 is 15 amino acids.

This clonotype came up a few times. The rearrangement links TRBV11-1 to TRBJ2-4, with 7 bases aligning to TRBD2. The germline gives CDR1 SGHAT, CDR2 FQDESV (reference sequence). The V segment lost 4 bases and the J segment 8 bases; nucleotides outside the gene matches: 11. This CDR3 spans 15 amino acids. This CDR3 is CASSSKLGGWDIQYF. The CDR3 DNA sequence: TGTGCCAGCAGCTCGAAACTCGGGGGGTGGGACATTCAGTACTTC. Variable domain in full (rest from reference TRBV11-1 and TRBJ2-4): EAEVAQSPRYKITEKSQAVAFWCDPISGHATLYWYRQILGQGPELLVQFQDESVVDDSQLPKDRFSAERLKGVDSTLKIQPAELGDSAMYLCASSSKLGGWDIQYFGAGTRLSVL.

This clonotype was detected only a few times. V usage is TRBV5-1 and J usage is TRBJ2-1; 10 bases line up with TRBD2. CDR3 length: 15 amino acids. Trimming removed 2 bases from V and 5 bases from J; junction bases left unmatched: 4. The germline gives CDR1 SGHRS, CDR2 YFSETQ. The CDR3 DNA is TGCGCCAGCAGCTTCCTAGCGGGGGCTGACAATGAGCAGTTCTTC. Protein sequence: CASSFLAGADNEQFF.

The rearrangement links TRBV5-1 to TRBJ2-3; TRBD2 aligns across 12 bases. The CDR3 sequence is 14 residues long. Germline V gives CDR1 SGHRS, CDR2 YFSETQ. V gave up 4 bases and J gave up 9 bases; unmatched junction bases: 6. CDR3 DNA sequence: TGCGCCAGCAGCCTCACTAGCGGGGGGTTAACGCAGTATTTT. It yields the protein CASSLTSGGLTQYF.

The rearrangement uses TRBV7-2 and TRBJ2-7; D is unclear. V lost 6 bases, J lost 0 bases, and 12 bases lay in between. This CDR3 has 14 residues. Germline V lookup: CDR1 SGHTA, CDR2 FQGNSA. CDR3: CASSQGLSSYEQYF. The DNA of the CDR3 is TGTGCCAGCAGTCAAGGGTTGAGCTCCTACGAGCAGTACTTC.

The V gene is TRBV7-2, the J gene TRBJ2-1, with 8 bases aligning to TRBD2. Germline loops: CDR1 SGHTA, CDR2 FQGNSA. J was trimmed by 0 bases and V by 10 bases; bases with no gene match: 14. CDR3 length: 17 residues. The CDR3 protein is CATNGGVSVSSYNEQFF. The DNA for the CDR3 is TGTGCCACCAACGGGGGGGTATCCGTAAGCTCCTACAATGAGCAGTTCTTC.

The V call is TRBV10-3, the J call TRBJ2-2; D is perhaps TRBD2 (5 bases). CDR3 length: 12 amino acids. Trimming pared 5 bases from V and 7 bases from J, leaving 8 bases between. Germline V gives CDR1 ENHRY, CDR2 SYGVKD. The DNA of the CDR3 is TGTGCCATCAGTCCCGGGGACGGGGAGCTGTTTTTT. Residues: CAISPGDGELFF.

The table lists this clonotype with a few counts. CDR3 nucleotides: TGTGCCAGTTCCGATAATGGGGCGAACACTGAAGCTTTCTTT. Its translation is CASSDNGANTEAFF. The chain employs TRBV19 and TRBJ1-1; weak D call: TRBD1 (5 bases). The V end lost 8 bases, the J end lost 1 base, and 14 bases lay between the germline ends. Germline V gives CDR1 LNHDA, CDR2 SQIVND (reference sequence). The CDR3 totals 14 residues.

The chain uses TRBV10-3 and TRBJ2-3; TRBD2 matches at 7 bases. V was clipped by 11 bases and J by 2 bases; unmatched bases: 10. The germline CDR1 and CDR2 sequences are ENHRY and SYGVKD. The CDR3 is 14 amino acids. CDR3 coding DNA: TGTGCCCTCGGGAGGTCGGCCACCACAGATACGCAGTATTTT. This gives the protein CALGRSATTDTQYF.

This clonotype has only a few counts. This sequence joins TRBV5-4 and TRBJ2-5, with 10 bases fitting TRBD2. The CDR3 has 18 amino acids. Germline-derived CDR1 and CDR2 are SGHNT and YYREEE (reference sequence). Trimming took 1 base from V and 2 from J; bases not matched to a gene: 11. The CDR3 protein is CASSLRAAGGSSQETQYF. The DNA for the CDR3 is TGTGCCAGCAGCTTGAGGGCAGCGGGGGGGAGTTCGCAAGAGACCCAGTACTTC.

The chain is built from TRBV9 and TRBJ1-1, with unresolved D. V lost 4 bases and J lost 2, with 12 bases in between. Germline CDR1 SGDLS, CDR2 YYNGEE. This CDR3 spans 14 amino acids. CDR3 region: CASSSPTPNTEAFF. The CDR3 DNA is TGTGCCAGCAGCTCCCCGACGCCCAACACTGAAGCTTTCTTT.